This TCR beta chain was obtained from a study of blood T cell repertoires in COVID-19. In the study overall: The cDNA or gDNA used as material had been derived from T cells, B-cell-depleted T cells, or PBMCs.

Trimming at V came to 6 bases and at J to 3 bases, leaving 3 bases not matched to a gene. Germline V gene lookup returns CDR1 MNHEY and CDR2 SVGEGT. This CDR3 has 14 residues. Original methodology: Reference gene primer amplification yielded estimated nucleated cell counts. Here immunoSEQ multiplex PCR was the method, and the copy in TCRdb shows in-frame clones only, minus some. V and J calls and clone size are those listed in that table; D and trimming were worked out from the DNA. The sample consists of some 29,000 clones, roughly nine tenths of them appearing once. The material sequenced was peripheral blood. The receptor was derived from a human donor in a cohort sampled during active COVID-19. This chain connects TRBV6-2 or TRBV6-3 to TRBJ1-5; 9 bases agree with TRBD1. CDR3 loop: CASSHRGPNQPQHF. The CDR3 DNA reads as TGTGCCAGCAGCCACAGGGGGCCCAATCAGCCCCAGCATTTT.